Following are 32 T cell receptor beta chains from one sample sequenced in a study of T cell responses to AZD1222 COVID-19 vaccine. Sequencing was performed with immunoSEQ multiplex PCR; in TCRdb, only in-frame clones are kept and a portion is missing. The top ten hold about 3% of the sample, which has about 140,000 clones, 90% seen once. Sample: peripheral blood, taken on day 0 of AZD1222 vaccination. The source of these receptors is an adult in good health.

This clone was detected once. An end of the junction does not agree with germline; a read error may underlie this. The rearrangement joins TRBV7-7 to TRBJ2-2, with D hard to call. Germline V gene sequence: CDR1 SSHAT, CDR2 FNYEAQ (reference sequence). This CDR3 comprises 12 residues. This chain's CDR3 is CASSLRGGELFF. The CDR3 nucleotides read TGTGCTAGCAGCTTACGCGGCGGGGAGCTGTTTTTT.

The chain links TRBV27 to TRBJ2-7; 7 bases are a match to TRBD2. This CDR3 has 15 amino acids. V lost 4 bases to trimming and J lost 7 bases; unmatched junction nucleotides: 13. The germline V gene has CDR1 MNHEY and CDR2 SMNVEV (reference sequence). DNA for the CDR3: TGTGCCAGCAGTTATGAGTCCAGCGGGGTAAGGGAGCAGTACTTC. As protein: CASSYESSGVREQYF.

This chain joins TRBV6-5 and TRBJ2-7, with no clear D. The germline CDR1 and CDR2 sequences are MNHEY and SVGAGI. V lost 2 bases and J 3 bases, leaving 14 bases between the germline ends. The CDR3 consists of 15 residues. The CDR3: CASSYPPIVGYEQYF. The CDR3 DNA reads TGTGCCAGCAGTTACCCCCCGATCGTCGGCTACGAGCAGTACTTC.

The rearrangement links TRBV9 to TRBJ2-3; D is unclear. CDR3 size: 12 residues. V shed 4 bases and J shed 3 bases, with 6 bases lying between them. Germline CDR1 SGDLS, CDR2 YYNGEE. DNA of the CDR3: TGTGCCAGCAGCCCTTTTACAGATACGCAGTATTTT. Encoded protein: CASSPFTDTQYF.

The chain uses TRBV7-3 and TRBJ1-2; D may be TRBD1 (5 bases). Germline V gene sequence: CDR1 SGHTA, CDR2 FQGTGA. The ends were cut back, 0 bases at V and 3 bases at J, with 11 bases in the middle. The CDR3 is made up of 15 amino acids. The CDR3 is CASSLTPRGDYGYTF. The CDR3 DNA sequence: TGTGCCAGCAGCTTAACGCCCCGGGGCGACTATGGCTACACCTTC.

The gene calls are TRBV6-6 and TRBJ1-3, with unresolved D. The CDR3 consists of 12 residues. Trimming took off 8 bases at V and 0 bases at J, with 5 bases between the two ends. CDR1 and CDR2 (germline): MNHNY, SVGAGI (reference sequence). This CDR3 is CASGSSGNTIYF. The CDR3, as DNA: TGTGCCAGCGGGAGCTCTGGAAACACCATATATTTT.

The CDR3 nucleotides are TGTGCCAGCAGCTTAGTGGACAGGGAAGGCGAAGGGCCCGAAAACTATGGCTACACCTTC. Translated: CASSLVDREGEGPENYGYTF. This chain joins TRBV11-3 and TRBJ1-2, with 8 bases lining up with TRBD1. The germline V gene has CDR1 SGHNT and CDR2 YENEEA. There are 20 residues in the CDR3. Trimming took 1 base from V and 2 from J; bases not matched to a gene: 18.

Only a few counts were recorded for this clone. The gene calls are TRBV9 and TRBJ2-2; D could derive from TRBD1 or TRBD2 (5 bases each). Trimming took off 3 bases at V and 10 bases at J, with 16 bases between the two ends. The V gene's germline CDR1 is SGDLS and CDR2 YYNGEE. CDR3 length: 14 residues. For the CDR3, the DNA is TGTGCCAGCAGCGCGGGACCACTGGCCCCGGAGCTGTTTTTT. Translated, it gives CASSAGPLAPELFF.

The CDR3 bases are TGTGCCAGCCGGACAGATAGCAATCAGCCCCAGCATTTT. Translating gives CASRTDSNQPQHF. The rearrangement links TRBV6-5 to TRBJ1-5; possibly TRBD1 for D (6 bases). The ends were cut back, 8 bases at V and 0 bases at J, with 8 bases in the middle. Germline CDR1 MNHEY, CDR2 SVGAGI. The length of the CDR3 is 13 residues.

The chain couples TRBV6-5 to TRBJ1-1; D call uncertain. The CDR3 loop spans 12 amino acids. Per germline, CDR1 MNHEY and CDR2 SVGAGI. V was shortened by 8 bases and J by 4 bases, with 11 bases between the two germline ends. The CDR3 coding sequence is TGTGCCAGCGGGAGAGGGCGCACTGAAGCTTTCTTT. It yields the protein CASGRGRTEAFF.

The chain employs TRBV15 and TRBJ1-5, with D perhaps TRBD1 (5 bases). CDR3 length: 15 residues. Per germline, CDR1 LNHNV and CDR2 YYDKDF (reference sequence). Trimming shortened V by 3 bases and J by 6 bases, and 15 bases separated the two germline ends. The CDR3 region is CATSRPGGSAQPQHF. The CDR3 DNA reads as TGTGCCACCAGCAGGCCGGGGGGTTCGGCTCAGCCCCAGCATTTT.

This clone was found once. The chain has TRBV24-1 and TRBJ2-7; D remains ambiguous. Germline V gene data show CDR1 as KGHDR and CDR2 as SFDVKD. Trimming took 11 bases from V and 9 from J, leaving 13 bases between them. This CDR3 has 10 amino acids. CDR3 amino acids: CAIERSGQYF. In DNA form, the CDR3 reads TGTGCCATCGAACGGTCTGGGCAGTACTTC.

The chain carries TRBV5-1 and TRBJ2-5; D gene uncertain. Germline assignment: CDR1 SGHRS and CDR2 YFSETQ. This CDR3 has 14 amino acids. V was trimmed by 4 bases and J by 3 bases, leaving 13 bases between them. CDR3 region: CASSPHEPEETQYF. The CDR3 DNA reads TGCGCCAGCAGCCCCCATGAGCCGGAAGAGACCCAGTACTTC.

This clone appeared a single time. This sequence joins TRBV30 and TRBJ1-5; D unclear. V was pared by 4 bases and J by 3 bases, with 10 bases between. There are 13 residues in the CDR3. Looked up from germline, CDR1 is GTSNPN and CDR2 is SVGIG (reference sequence). The CDR3 protein is CAWTRGDNQPQHF. The CDR3 DNA follows: TGTGCCTGGACCCGAGGAGACAATCAGCCCCAGCATTTT.

The chain links TRBV5-1 to TRBJ2-7; D is possibly TRBD1 (6 bases). Deletions cut 4 bases from V and 6 bases from J, with 11 bases between. The CDR3 is 12 amino acids. Germline CDR1 reads SGHRS; CDR2 reads YFSETQ. CDR3 region: CASSPTGIEQYF. The CDR3, as DNA: TGCGCCAGCAGCCCAACAGGGATCGAGCAGTACTTC.

The chain recombines TRBV15 with TRBJ1-4; weak D call: TRBD1 (5 bases). The CDR3 contains 15 residues. Trimming removed 4 bases at V and 7 bases at J, with 16 bases between. From germline, CDR1 is LNHNV and CDR2 YYDKDF (reference sequence). CDR3 loop: CATSKVNTGAEKLFF. CDR3 sequence (DNA): TGTGCCACCAGCAAGGTTAATACCGGGGCTGAAAAACTGTTTTTT.

Only a few counts were recorded for this clone. This chain joins TRBV12-3 or TRBV12-4 and TRBJ1-1; perhaps TRBD1 as D (6 bases). V was shortened by 6 bases and J by 4 bases, with 12 bases between the two germline ends. This CDR3 is built from 13 residues. The CDR3 DNA is TGTGCCAGCAGGAGGGGGGGAGGCACTGAAGCTTTCTTT. Its protein is CASRRGGGTEAFF.

This clone was counted only a few times. CDR3 amino acids: CASSLELGISGEQYF. As DNA, the CDR3 is TGTGCCAGCAGCTTGGAATTGGGGATATCGGGCGAGCAGTACTTC. V and J are TRBV5-4 and TRBJ2-7; the D is unclear. The V gene's germline CDR1 is SGHNT and CDR2 YYREEE (reference sequence). The CDR3 contains 15 residues. V was cut by 0 bases and J by 6 bases, with 16 bases left in between. The entire variable domain, with the rest obtained from reference TRBV5-4 and TRBJ2-7, is as follows: ETGVTQSPTHLIKTRGQQVTLRCSSQSGHNTVSWYQQALGQGPQFIFQYYREEENGRGNFPPRFSGLQFPNYSSELNVNALELDDSALYLCASSLELGISGEQYFGPGTRLTVT.

The V call is TRBV4-1, the J call TRBJ2-7, with 11 bases lining up with TRBD1. CDR1 MGHRA and CDR2 YSYEKL come from the germline V gene. The CDR3 runs 17 residues. The J segment lost 5 bases and the V segment lost 1 base, leaving 10 bases of the junction unmatched. In DNA, the CDR3 is TGCGCCAGCAGCCAAGCCCGGGACAGGGGGTCCGTGGACGAGCAGTACTTC. It translates to CASSQARDRGSVDEQYF.

The J gene is TRBJ1-2, the V gene TRBV5-1, with 7 bases aligning to TRBD1. This CDR3 region has 14 residues. J gave up 4 bases and V 4 bases, and 7 bases lay outside the gene matches. The germline V gene encodes CDR1 SGHRS and CDR2 YFSETQ. The CDR3 spells CASSTGTGAYGYTF. The CDR3 nucleotides read TGCGCCAGCAGCACCGGAACAGGGGCCTATGGCTACACCTTC.

This sequence joins TRBV6-5 and TRBJ2-7; D ambiguous. The CDR3 is made up of 16 amino acids. V was shortened by 0 bases and J by 2 bases, with 14 bases between the two germline ends. Germline CDR1 MNHEY, CDR2 SVGAGI. The CDR3 DNA reads as TGTGCCAGCAGTTACTCGAGTTTGACCCCTGCCTACGAGCAGTACTTC. This gives the protein CASSYSSLTPAYEQYF.

By share, this clone ranks as medium-sized. The chain combines TRBV6-4 with TRBJ2-1; TRBD1 might be the D (6 bases). Germline loops: CDR1 MRHNA, CDR2 SNTAGT. V dropped 2 bases and J dropped 8 bases, with 13 bases sitting between them. The CDR3 has 14 residues. Here the CDR3 reads CASSDDGQSDEQFF. In DNA, the CDR3 is TGTGCCAGCAGTGACGACGGACAGTCCGATGAGCAGTTCTTC.

This clone was counted a few times. This sequence joins TRBV9 and TRBJ1-2; 7 nucleotides align to TRBD1. CDR1 is SGDLS, CDR2 YYNGEE, per germline. The CDR3 covers 15 residues. Trimming cost V 3 bases and J 5 bases; bases outside gene matches: 10. The CDR3 DNA sequence: TGTGCCAGCAGCGAGGGGGGGACAGCTAGGTATGGCTACACCTTC. Translation gives CASSEGGTARYGYTF.

The gene calls are TRBV7-9 and TRBJ1-6; TRBD1 matches at 7 bases. The junction had 6 bases not matched to a gene; V was cut back by 5 bases and J by 8 bases. This CDR3 comprises 14 residues. CDR1 and CDR2 (germline): SEHNR, FQNEAQ (reference sequence). This CDR3 reads CASSPTGSDSPLHF. The CDR3, as DNA: TGTGCCAGCAGCCCGACAGGGTCGGATTCACCCCTCCACTTT.

The rearrangement uses TRBV29-1 and TRBJ1-2; no firm D call. Germline V gene lookup returns CDR1 SQVTM and CDR2 ANQGSEA. Trimming shortened V by 4 bases and J by 8 bases, and 5 bases separated the two germline ends. This CDR3 has 9 amino acids. CDR3 protein: CSVGRGYTF. In nucleotides, the CDR3 is TGCAGCGTTGGGCGAGGCTACACCTTC.

A single count supports this clone. The chain is built from TRBV2 and TRBJ2-7; the D is unclear. The CDR3 extends over 14 amino acids. The germline CDR1 and CDR2 sequences are SNHLY and FYNNEI. V lost 7 bases and J 0 bases, leaving 13 bases between the germline ends. CDR3 sequence: CASNVERSSYEQYF. For the CDR3, the DNA is TGTGCCAGCAATGTGGAACGGAGCTCCTACGAGCAGTACTTC.

V is TRBV7-8 and J is TRBJ1-1, with D possibly matching TRBD1 (6 bases). The germline V gene has CDR1 SGHVS and CDR2 FQNEAQ. The V end was cut by 1 base, the J end by 1 base, with 22 bases between. This CDR3 has 19 residues. CDR3 nucleotides: TGTGCCAGCAGCTTAGTACGATTCGGGGGCGAAAAGGGGAACACTGAAGCTTTCTTT. Its translation is CASSLVRFGGEKGNTEAFF.

V usage is TRBV13 and J usage is TRBJ2-5; D is ambiguous. V was shortened by 3 bases and J by 2 bases, with 4 bases between the two germline ends. The germline CDR1 and CDR2 sequences are PRHDT and FYEKMQ (reference sequence). This CDR3 comprises 12 residues. The CDR3 region has the DNA TGTGCCAGCAGCTTTTCTCAAGAGACCCAGTACTTC. Protein sequence: CASSFSQETQYF.

J is TRBJ1-2 and V is TRBV19; perhaps TRBD1 as D (6 bases). CDR1 and CDR2 (germline): LNHDA, SQIVND (reference sequence). Trimming removed 7 bases from V and 2 bases from J, with 14 bases in between. There are 14 residues in the CDR3. The CDR3 region is CASIPTGGNYGYTF. CDR3 sequence (DNA): TGTGCCAGTATTCCGACAGGTGGAAACTATGGCTACACCTTC.

This clone has only one observation. The chain carries TRBV10-3 and TRBJ2-5, with 14 bases identical to TRBD2. Germline CDR1 is ENHRY and CDR2 is SYGVKD. J gave up 4 bases and V 2 bases, and 3 bases lay outside the gene matches. The CDR3 totals 16 residues. The CDR3 loop reads CAISEATSGGGETQYF. The CDR3 DNA is TGTGCCATCAGTGAGGCGACTAGCGGGGGGGGAGAGACCCAGTACTTC.

This clone was seen just once. The chain couples TRBV9 to TRBJ1-3; 10 bases agree with TRBD1. Germline loops: CDR1 SGDLS, CDR2 YYNGEE. The V gene end was trimmed by 4 bases and the J gene end by 0 bases; junction bases not matched to a gene: 13. This CDR3 contains 19 residues. The CDR3 sequence: CASSPRGAGQGFSGNTIYF. CDR3 DNA sequence: TGTGCCAGCAGCCCTCGGGGGGCGGGACAGGGGTTCTCTGGAAACACCATATATTTT.

This clone was seen just once. The chain employs TRBV13 and TRBJ1-2; D not certain. Trimming left V 0 bases short and J 6 bases short, with 8 bases between. The CDR3 has 13 residues. Germline V gene sequence: CDR1 PRHDT, CDR2 FYEKMQ (reference sequence). The CDR3: CASSLGLPDGYTF. CDR3 nucleotides: TGTGCCAGCAGCTTAGGCCTCCCAGATGGCTACACCTTC.